This TCR beta chain was observed in a study of vaccination and CD4 T cells after COVID-19. Turning to the study itself: Every participant was given two doses of BNT162b2 or mRNA-1273 vaccine. Typically, post-vaccine samples were obtained a median around 72 days after dose two, within a range of 14 to 241.

Cultured CD4+ T cell DNA was sequenced using the Oncomine TCR Beta short-read assay. DNA came from CD4+ T cells after culture. TCRdb re-derived calls from the PCR reads in MiXCR, one entry per CDR3 protein. The table shows 7,000 or so distinct CDR3 sequences, with more than 30% occurring only once. This clonotype was counted between two and nine times. Its cognate antigen is unknown. Treatment described: roughly 11-day PBMC culture with coronavirus spike peptide pools or control peptides (ViraFEST assay). Investigators obtained the unexposed donor's CD4+ T cells before the COVID-19 pandemic (2011-2018). The authors swapped half the medium for fresh IL-2 medium on days 3 and 7. The CDR3 is made up of 16 amino acids. Germline assignment: CDR1 SGHTA and CDR2 FQGNSA. J lost 3 bases, V lost 6 bases, and 13 bases had no gene match.

Sequenced: CD4+ T cells from blood, cultured in vitro. The chain is built from TRBV7-2 and TRBJ2-7; TRBD1 matches 8 bases. This receptor was obtained from a human donor in good health. CDR3 in amino acids: CASSWTVGTGVYEQYF. CDR3 DNA: TGTGCCAGCAGTTGGACGGTGGGGACAGGTGTCTACGAGCAGTACTTC.